This record looks at one TCR beta chain sequence and its context. V lost 0 bases to trimming and J lost 5 bases, with 8 bases between them. This CDR3 spans 12 amino acids. Germline-derived CDR1 and CDR2 are DFQATT and SNEGSKA (reference sequence). Amplified TCR beta CDR3 regions were obtained using RNA transcripts as template. First-round RT-PCR relied on HTBI primers, and a second-round multiplex PCR came next. TCRdb reanalysed the multiplex PCR reads using MiXCR and keeps one entry per CDR3 protein. Among some 750,000 distinct CDR3 sequences listed, around 40% were seen once. The data derive from a study of Graves' ophthalmopathy and Graves' hyperthyroidism. Study summary: Peripheral blood sampling occurred at initial diagnosis, before any treatment.

Sequencing was carried out using peripheral blood. The sequence was obtained from an adult man with Graves' ophthalmopathy. The rearrangement uses TRBV20-1 and TRBJ2-7, with a possible D match to TRBD2 (7 bases). For the CDR3, the DNA is TGCAGTGCTAGAGAAGGGGGGGACGAGCAGTACTTC. This codes for CSAREGGDEQYF.